This TCR beta chain was retrieved from a study of regulatory T cells in long-lasting Graves disease. For TCR beta, libraries came from iRepertoire HTBI primers and Arm-PCR of CDR3 regions. MiXCR, run by TCRdb on the multiplex PCR reads, gives a single entry per CDR3 protein. This sample has around 320,000 distinct CDR3 sequences; roughly 17% occur once, and the top ten carry about 32%. With 4 bases removed from V and 2 bases from J, the gap between germline ends came to 9 bases. CDR3 length: 14 residues. CDR1 is SGHRS and CDR2 is YFSETQ in the germline V gene. The time point here: newly diagnosed GD, antithyroid drugs for less than 3 months. PBMCs provided the RNA from which the TCR library was made. These sequences were also reported in another study, on T cells in Graves' hyperthyroidism and ophthalmopathy. That work contributes: Ophthalmopathy prediction by the model preceded onset by a median approximately six months.

V usage is TRBV5-1 and J usage is TRBJ2-2; D gene uncertain. The source of this sequence is a man in his forties with Graves disease. The sequenced sample was peripheral blood mononuclear cells (PBMCs), obtained at new diagnosis, from a patient treated with antithyroid drugs. CDR3 nucleotide sequence: TGCGCCAGCAGCCCCGACTCAAACACCGGGGAGCTGTTTTTT. Residues: CASSPDSNTGELFF.